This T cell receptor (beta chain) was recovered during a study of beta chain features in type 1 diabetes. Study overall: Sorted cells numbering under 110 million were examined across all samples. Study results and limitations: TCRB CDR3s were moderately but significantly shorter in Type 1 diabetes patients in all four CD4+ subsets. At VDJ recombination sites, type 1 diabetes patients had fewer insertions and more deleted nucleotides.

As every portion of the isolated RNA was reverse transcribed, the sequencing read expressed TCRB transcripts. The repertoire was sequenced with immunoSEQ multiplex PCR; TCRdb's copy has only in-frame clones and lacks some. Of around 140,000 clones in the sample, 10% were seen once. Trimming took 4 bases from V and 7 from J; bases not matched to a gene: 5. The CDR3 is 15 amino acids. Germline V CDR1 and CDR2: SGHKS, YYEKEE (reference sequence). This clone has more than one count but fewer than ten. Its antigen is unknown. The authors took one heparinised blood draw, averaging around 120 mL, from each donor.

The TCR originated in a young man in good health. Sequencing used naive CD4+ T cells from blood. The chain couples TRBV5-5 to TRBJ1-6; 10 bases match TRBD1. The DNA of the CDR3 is TGTGCCAGCAGCGTCCGGGACAGGGGAAATTCACCCCTCCACTTT. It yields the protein CASSVRDRGNSPLHF.